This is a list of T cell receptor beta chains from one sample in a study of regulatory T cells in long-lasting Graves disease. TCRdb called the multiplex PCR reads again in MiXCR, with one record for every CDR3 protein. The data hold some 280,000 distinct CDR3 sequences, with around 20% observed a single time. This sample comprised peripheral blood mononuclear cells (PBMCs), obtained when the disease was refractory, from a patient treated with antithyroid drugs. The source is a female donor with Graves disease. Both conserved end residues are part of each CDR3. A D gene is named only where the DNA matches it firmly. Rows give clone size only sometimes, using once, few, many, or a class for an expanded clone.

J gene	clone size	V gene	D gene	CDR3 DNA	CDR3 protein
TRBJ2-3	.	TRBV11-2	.	TGTGCCAGCAGCCTATCAGGGAGATTCACAGATACGCAGTATTTT	CASSLSGRFTDTQYF
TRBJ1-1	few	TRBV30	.	TGTGCCTGGAGTGTACGGGTAGGAGAAACTGAAGCTTTCTTT	CAWSVRVGETEAFF
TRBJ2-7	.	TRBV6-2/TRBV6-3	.	TGTGCCAGCCGCGCTTCAGGGGATTACGAGCAGTACTTC	CASRASGDYEQYF
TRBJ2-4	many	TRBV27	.	TGTGCCAGCAGGCCGCTAGCCAAAAACATTCAGTACTTC	CASRPLAKNIQYF
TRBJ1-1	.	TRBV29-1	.	TGCAGCGTTGTTTTTAGACATATGAACACTGAAGCTTTCTTT	CSVVFRHMNTEAFF
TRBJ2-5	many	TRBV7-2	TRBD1	TGTGCCAGCAGTTCCAAGCTTGGACAGGGGGGGGGGGAGACCCAGTACTTC	CASSSKLGQGGGETQYF
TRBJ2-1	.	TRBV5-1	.	TGCGCCAGCAAGGAAGCCCAAAGCGGGAATGAGCAGTTCTTC	CASKEAQSGNEQFF
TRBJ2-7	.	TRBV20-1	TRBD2	TGCAGTGCTACTCCGGGACTAGCGGACCCAGTACGAGGGCAGTACTTC	CSATPGLADPVRGQYF
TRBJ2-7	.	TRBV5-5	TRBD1	TGTGCCAGCAGCTGGAACGAGAAGACAGGGGGGATCTACGAGCAGTACTTC	CASSWNEKTGGIYEQYF
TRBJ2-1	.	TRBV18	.	TGTGCCAGCTCGGCGAGTAGCCCTGAGCAGTTCTTC	CASSASSPEQFF
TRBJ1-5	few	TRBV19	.	TGTGCCAGTAGTACTATGGGACGGCTCAATCAGCCCCAGCATTTT	CASSTMGRLNQPQHF
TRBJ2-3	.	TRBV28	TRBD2	TGTGCCAGCAGCTTCCAAAGGGGAGGGGGCACAGATACGCAGTATTTT	CASSFQRGGGTDTQYF
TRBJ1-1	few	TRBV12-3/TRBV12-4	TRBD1	TGTGCCAGCAGGCCCGGGACAGGTCCTGGAGAAGCTTTCTTT	CASRPGTGPGEAFF
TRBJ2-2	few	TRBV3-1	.	TGTGCCAGCAGCCAAGTTATTGGGGGCGCGAACACCGGGGAGCTGTTTTTT	CASSQVIGGANTGELFF
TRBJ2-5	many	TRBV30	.	TGTGCCTGGAGTGTAGACAGCAGGGAGACCCAGTACTTC	CAWSVDSRETQYF
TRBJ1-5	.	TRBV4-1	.	TGCGCCAGCAGCCAAGCTCCAGTTTTTAGCAATCAGCCCCAGCATTTT	CASSQAPVFSNQPQHF
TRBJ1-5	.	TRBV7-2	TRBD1	TGTGCCAGCAGCCGCCTGGGACAGGGTAATCAGCCCCAGCATTTT	CASSRLGQGNQPQHF
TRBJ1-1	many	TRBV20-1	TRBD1	TGCAGTGCTAGACGGGGACAGGGGGCGATTTGGGTGGGAGACACTGAAGCTTTCTTT	CSARRGQGAIWVGDTEAFF
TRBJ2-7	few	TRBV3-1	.	TGTGCCAGCAGCCAAGGTATCTCCAGGGCCCTCGGCGAGCAGTACTTC	CASSQGISRALGEQYF
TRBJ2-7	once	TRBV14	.	TGTGCCAGCAGTGATATGTTAGCGTACGAGCAGTACTTC	CASSDMLAYEQYF
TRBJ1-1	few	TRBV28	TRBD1	TGTGCCAGCAGTTCAACTGGACAGGGCGAAGCTTTCTTT	CASSSTGQGEAFF
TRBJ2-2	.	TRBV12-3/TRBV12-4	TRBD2	TGTGCCAGCAGTTCCCGGGCGGGAGGGCACGAGGAGCTGTTTTTT	CASSSRAGGHEELFF
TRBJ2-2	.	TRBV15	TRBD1	TGTGCCACCAGCAGAGTTCCCGGGACAGCCAACACCGGGGAGCTGTTTTTT	CATSRVPGTANTGELFF
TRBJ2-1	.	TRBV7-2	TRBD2	TGTGCCAGCAGCTTAGCCCCAGCGGGAGCGCACTCCAATGAGCAGTTCTTC	CASSLAPAGAHSNEQFF
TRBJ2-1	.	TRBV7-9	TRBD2	TGTGCCAGTGCAACGACTAGCGGGAAATACAATGAGCAGTTCTTC	CASATTSGKYNEQFF
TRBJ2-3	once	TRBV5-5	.	TGTGCCACTAGTTCGGGGGGCGGAAGCACAGATACGCAGTATTTT	CATSSGGGSTDTQYF
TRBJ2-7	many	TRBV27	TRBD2	TGTGCCAGCAGGCGACTAGCGGGAATAAGCTCCTACGAGCAGTACTTC	CASRRLAGISSYEQYF
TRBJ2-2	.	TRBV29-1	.	TGCAGCGTTTTATCTTCCGGGCTAATCAATAGTGGGGAGCTGTTTTTT	CSVLSSGLINSGELFF
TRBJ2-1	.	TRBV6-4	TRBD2	TGTGCCAGCAGTGAACGTAGCGGGAGCTCCTACAATGAGCAATTCTTC	CASSERSGSSYNEQFF
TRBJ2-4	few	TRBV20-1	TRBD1	TGCAGTGCTAGGACAGGGGTAACTCTTCAGTACTTC	CSARTGVTLQYF
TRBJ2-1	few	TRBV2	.	TGTGCCAGCATGAAGAGCAGGGCCAATGAGCAGTTCTTC	CASMKSRANEQFF
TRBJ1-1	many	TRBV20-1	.	TGCAGTGCTAGGCCCCCCTTGTTAAACACTGAAGCTTTCTTT	CSARPPLLNTEAFF
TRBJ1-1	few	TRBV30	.	TGTGCCTGGATGGAGAAGGCGGGCGCTGGCACTGAAGCTTTCTTT	CAWMEKAGAGTEAFF
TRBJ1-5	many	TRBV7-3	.	TGTGCCAGCAGCCAACCTACGGGCAATCAGCCCCAGCATTTT	CASSQPTGNQPQHF
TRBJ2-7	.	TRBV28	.	TGTGCCAGCAGTGGTAATACAGTCTACGAGCAGTACTTC	CASSGNTVYEQYF
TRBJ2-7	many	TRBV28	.	TGTGCCAGCAGTAGCGGGCGGTCCGAGCAGTACTTC	CASSSGRSEQYF
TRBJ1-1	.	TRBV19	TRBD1	TGTGCCAGTAGTATTGGACAGGAGACCACTGAAGCTTTCTTT	CASSIGQETTEAFF